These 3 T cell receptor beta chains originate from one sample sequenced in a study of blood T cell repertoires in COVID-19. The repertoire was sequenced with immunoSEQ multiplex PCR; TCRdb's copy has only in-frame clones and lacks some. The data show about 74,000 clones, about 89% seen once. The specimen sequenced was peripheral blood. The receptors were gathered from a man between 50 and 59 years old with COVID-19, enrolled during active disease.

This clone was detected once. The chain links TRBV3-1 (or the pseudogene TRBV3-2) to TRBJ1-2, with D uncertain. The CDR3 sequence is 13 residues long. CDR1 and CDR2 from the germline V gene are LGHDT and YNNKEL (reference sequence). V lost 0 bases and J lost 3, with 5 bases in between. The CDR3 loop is CASSQELDYGYTF. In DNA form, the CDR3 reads TGTGCCAGCAGCCAAGAACTGGACTATGGCTACACCTTC.

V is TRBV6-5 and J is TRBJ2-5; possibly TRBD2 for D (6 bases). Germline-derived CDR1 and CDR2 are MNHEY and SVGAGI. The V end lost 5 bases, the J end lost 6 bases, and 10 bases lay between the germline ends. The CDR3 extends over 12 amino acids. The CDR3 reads CASSRDSQTQYF. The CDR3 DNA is TGTGCCAGCAGTAGGGACTCGCAGACCCAGTACTTC.

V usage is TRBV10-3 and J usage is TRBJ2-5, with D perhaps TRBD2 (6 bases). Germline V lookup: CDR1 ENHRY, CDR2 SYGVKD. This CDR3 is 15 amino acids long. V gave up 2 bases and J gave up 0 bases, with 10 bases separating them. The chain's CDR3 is CAISERIADQETQYF. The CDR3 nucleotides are TGTGCCATCAGTGAGCGAATAGCGGACCAAGAGACCCAGTACTTC.